The count of the clone carrying this T cell receptor beta chain is one. Its target is unknown. Profiled with immunoSEQ multiplex PCR; TCRdb holds only in-frame clones, not every one. The data show about 7,400 clones, roughly 72% seen once. Germline loops: CDR1 SGHTA, CDR2 FQGNSA. This CDR3 has 16 amino acids. V was trimmed by 5 bases and J by 0 bases, leaving 13 bases between them. The sample is drawn from a study of graft-versus-host responses after intestinal transplantation. Overall study context: Transplants were multivisceral, liver-intestinal, or isolated intestinal. Tacrolimus plus steroids were given to all recipients for about three years, preceded by anti-thymocyte globulin induction. Findings of the study overall: In recipient marrow, GvH clones were found, and some appeared first in ileum or blood.

Investigators treated the graft tissue so that it released intraepithelial and lamina propria lymphocytes. The chain carries TRBV7-2 and TRBJ2-2; D possibly corresponds to TRBD2 (6 bases). The source of this sequence is a human patient who received an intestinal transplant, so some T cells may come from the graft donor. The starting material was ileum tissue, obtained more than 50 days after transplant. CDR3 sequence (DNA): TGTGCCAGCAGCACTCTGGGGGGACCGAACACCGGGGAGCTGTTTTTT. It is translated as CASSTLGGPNTGELFF.